This TCR beta chain was observed in a study of blood T cell repertoires in COVID-19. Study context: Researchers got acute and convalescent COVID-19 samples from the United States, Italy and Spain. Sample material is recorded as cDNA or gDNA derived from T cells, B-cell-depleted T cells, or PBMCs.

Per the study methods: Scientists estimated how many nucleated cells there were by amplifying reference gene primers. Here immunoSEQ multiplex PCR was the method, and the copy in TCRdb shows in-frame clones only, minus some. For V, J and clone size, that table is used; D and trimming come from the DNA. The top ten clones hold 2.5% to 3.5% of a sample with about 98,000 clones, around nine tenths of them seen once. After removal of 2 bases from V and 5 bases from J, the junction contained 8 bases not matched to a gene. Germline V gene sequence: CDR1 SGHAT, CDR2 FQNNGV. This CDR3 comprises 15 residues. Sequences were obtained from peripheral blood. The rearrangement joins TRBV11-2 to TRBJ2-5; TRBD1 matches at 7 bases. The receptor was derived from a man aged 45-65 years with active or convalescent COVID-19. The CDR3 sequence: CASSLMGQFRETQYF. The DNA for the CDR3 is TGTGCCAGCAGCTTAATGGGACAGTTCCGGGAGACCCAGTACTTC.